The 6 T cell receptor beta chains given below trace back to one sample, sequenced in a study of identical twins. Using its own MiXCR run on the 5' RACE reads, TCRdb lists one record per CDR3 protein. This sample yields around 490,000 distinct CDR3 sequences, of which 20% to 25% are seen a single time; about 0.5% belongs to the top ten. The sample was also linked to a second study, of yellow fever vaccine responses in identical twins.

Sequenced sample: CD4+ T cells sorted from blood. Receptor source: a woman between 18 and 30 years old in good health.

This chain's CDR3 is CSAAGRYEQYF. The CDR3 DNA sequence: TGCAGTGCTGCCGGGAGATACGAGCAGTACTTC. This chain uses TRBV20-1 with TRBJ2-7; D is possibly TRBD2 (6 bases). Trimming left V 5 bases short and J 4 bases short, with 9 bases between. From germline, CDR1 is DFQATT and CDR2 SNEGSKA (reference sequence). The CDR3 covers 11 residues.

This clonotype has just a few counts. V usage is TRBV3-1 and J usage is TRBJ2-4; no reliable D call. Germline V gene sequence: CDR1 LGHDT, CDR2 YNNKEL (reference sequence). The CDR3 covers 15 residues. The V and J ends lost 0 bases and 2 bases respectively, with 8 bases between them. In nucleotides, the CDR3 is TGTGCCAGCAGCCAAGATCGGGTTACCAAAAACATTCAGTACTTC. Translating gives CASSQDRVTKNIQYF.

This clonotype has just one count. V gene TRBV19 combines with J gene TRBJ2-1, with 8 nucleotides matching TRBD2. Germline trimming cut 8 bases from V and 1 base from J; bases unmatched to any gene: 10. Germline-derived CDR1 and CDR2 are LNHDA and SQIVND (reference sequence). This CDR3 comprises 16 residues. As DNA, the CDR3 is TGTGCCAGTGGACTCGGGGGCGGGAGGTCCTACAATGAGCAGTTCTTC. Its protein is CASGLGGGRSYNEQFF.

This clonotype was detected a few times. V gene TRBV28 combines with J gene TRBJ1-2; the match to TRBD1 covers 7 bases. The V gene end was trimmed by 5 bases and the J gene end by 1 base; junction bases not matched to a gene: 4. From germline, CDR1 is MDHEN and CDR2 SYDVKM. This CDR3 region has 14 residues. The CDR3 bases are TGTGCCAGCAGTCAAGGACAGGTTAACTATGGCTACACCTTC. Its translation: CASSQGQVNYGYTF.

The chain joins TRBV10-3 to TRBJ2-3; 7 nucleotides match TRBD1. The ends lost 10 bases at V and 5 bases at J; junction bases unmatched: 9. The CDR3 extends over 13 amino acids. Germline CDR1 ENHRY, CDR2 SYGVKD. The CDR3 sequence: CATRDRREDTQYF. Written as DNA, the CDR3 is TGTGCCACACGGGACAGAAGGGAAGATACGCAGTATTTT.

The sample holds a few counts of this clonotype. The chain has TRBV10-3 and TRBJ2-7, with D perhaps TRBD2 (5 bases). V was shortened by 0 bases and J by 4 bases, with 13 bases between the two germline ends. The germline gives CDR1 ENHRY, CDR2 SYGVKD. CDR3 length: 15 residues. CDR3 loop: CAISESASRIYEQYF. In DNA, the CDR3 is TGTGCCATCAGTGAGTCAGCTAGCCGAATATACGAGCAGTACTTC.